This is a list of T cell receptor beta chains from one sample in a study of T cell responses to AZD1222 COVID-19 vaccine. Clones were sequenced by immunoSEQ multiplex PCR, and TCRdb holds only the in-frame ones, with some missing. The sample shows 130,000 or so clones, around nine tenths of them seen only once. The specimen was peripheral blood, collected on day 0 of MenACWY control vaccination. The receptors here all came from an adult in good health. Both conserved end residues are part of each CDR3. The D gene is left open where the match is weak. For some rows the clone size is stated as once, few or many, or as a class when expanded; others skip it.

>TRBD1|TRBJ2-1|TRBV7-7|NA
TGTGCCAGCAGCCCGGACAGGGTTCATAATGAGCAGTTCTTC
CASSPDRVHNEQFF
>NA|TRBJ1-1|TRBV2|NA
TGTGCCAGCAGCCCGACCGGGAACCTGAACACTGAAGCTTTCTTT
CASSPTGNLNTEAFF
>NA|TRBJ2-1|TRBV11-3|NA
TGTGCCAGCAGCGCTCTTCCCCTTGCCGGGCGCCGCCTCTACAATGAGCAGTTCTTC
CASSALPLAGRRLYNEQFF
>TRBD1|TRBJ1-1|TRBV7-8|NA
TGTGCCAGCAGCCCTCTAGTCCTTCAGGGGGTGAACACTGAAGCTTTCTTT
CASSPLVLQGVNTEAFF
>NA|TRBJ2-1|TRBV6-1|NA
TGTGCCAGCAGTGACACTTCTGAGCAGTTCTTC
CASSDTSEQFF
>NA|TRBJ1-1|TRBV30|once
TGTGCCTGGAGATCTTCGGGAAACAGGGAGTACACTGAAGCTTTCTTT
CAWRSSGNREYTEAFF
>NA|TRBJ1-1|TRBV7-8|NA
TGTGCCAGCAGCTTACGGGCGACCAACACTGAAGCTTTCTTT
CASSLRATNTEAFF
>TRBD2|TRBJ2-1|TRBV10-3|NA
TGTGCCATCAGTGGAAAGCCGGGACTAGCTTACAATGAGCAGTTCTTC
CAISGKPGLAYNEQFF
>NA|TRBJ1-4|TRBV5-1|NA
TGCGCCAGCAGCTTAGCTGGGGTTAATGAAAAACTGTTTTTT
CASSLAGVNEKLFF
>NA|TRBJ1-4|TRBV21-1|NA
TGTGCCAGCAGCTCCCCCCAAACGGGACAGCAGATTATAACAACTAATGAAAAACTGTTTTTT
CASSSPQTGQQIITTNEKLFF
>TRBD1|TRBJ2-3|TRBV24-1|NA
TGTGCCACGGGGACAGACACAGATACGCAGTATTTT
CATGTDTDTQYF
>NA|TRBJ2-7|TRBV28|once
TGTGCCAGCAGTTTGACCGGGGGAGGGCAGTACTTC
CASSLTGGGQYF
>NA|TRBJ1-1|TRBV6-4|NA
TGTGCCAGCAGTCGGGAGTTGAACACTGAAGCTTTCTTT
CASSRELNTEAFF
>TRBD2|TRBJ2-2|TRBV4-2|few
TGTGCCAGCAGCCAAGTAGCGGGAGGGACCGGGGAGCTGTTTTTT
CASSQVAGGTGELFF
>NA|TRBJ1-1|TRBV5-1|NA
TGCGCCAGCAATCCGGGCTCATTGGGGAACACTGAAGCTTTCTTT
CASNPGSLGNTEAFF
>TRBD2|TRBJ2-3|TRBV19|NA
TGTGCCAGTAGTATAGATCGGGCTAGCGGCGCCGAACCCACAGATACGCAGTATTTT
CASSIDRASGAEPTDTQYF
>NA|TRBJ2-3|TRBV19|few
TGTGCCAGTAGCACTAGCAGTTACACAGATACGCAGTATTTT
CASSTSSYTDTQYF
>NA|TRBJ2-2|TRBV19|NA
TGTGCCACAGGACGGACGATGAACACCGGGGAGCTGTTTTTT
CATGRTMNTGELFF
>TRBD1|TRBJ2-5|TRBV10-3|NA
TGTGCCATCAGTGTGGGGACAGGGGTCTCGGAGACCCAGTACTTC
CAISVGTGVSETQYF
>TRBD2|TRBJ2-7|TRBV4-1|NA
TGCGCCAGCAGCCAACTAGCGGGAGGGCCTATCTACGAGCAGTACTTC
CASSQLAGGPIYEQYF
>TRBD2|TRBJ2-5|TRBV4-3|NA
TGCGCCAGCAGCCAAGACGTCCTAATTGCGGGAGAAGGGGAGACCCAGTACTTC
CASSQDVLIAGEGETQYF
>NA|TRBJ1-6|TRBV6-5|NA
TGTGCCAGCACCCCGGGCCTGAATAATTCACCCCTCCACTTT
CASTPGLNNSPLHF
>NA|TRBJ1-2|TRBV7-9|once
TGTGCCAGCAGCTTTGGGACGAACTATGGCTACACCTTC
CASSFGTNYGYTF
>TRBD1|TRBJ1-2|TRBV27|few
TGTGCCAGCAGAACTTCGACAGGGGGAGGTAGCTACACCTTC
CASRTSTGGGSYTF
>NA|TRBJ2-1|TRBV4-3|NA
TGCGCCAGCAGCCAAGAAGTAGAAAGGAGCTCCTACAATGAGCAGTTCTTC
CASSQEVERSSYNEQFF
>NA|TRBJ2-1|TRBV9|NA
TGTGCCAGCAGCGTAGGAAGGGTTTGGGGCGATGAGCAGTTCTTC
CASSVGRVWGDEQFF
>NA|TRBJ2-2|TRBV5-6|NA
TGTGCCAGCAGCTTGGGGAGGGTATGGGCCGGGGAGCTGTTTTTT
CASSLGRVWAGELFF